The T cell receptor (beta chain) described here comes from a study of T cell responses to AZD1222 COVID-19 vaccine (dated by TCRdb to the early 2020s). Notes on the research overall: A total of around 240 trial participants underwent TCR sequencing, of whom some 210 received two doses of AZD1222 and 26 received two doses of the MenACWY control vaccine. Trial participants were enrolled by age into 18-55, 56-69 and 70-plus year subgroups, with around 150, 28 and 57 TCR-sequenced participants respectively. The full study reports these points: No day 14 peak-response samples were available, so repertoires were characterized only after the peak T cell response. After two AZD1222 doses, both the breadth and the depth of spike-specific TCRs were significantly higher than at day 0 and than in MenACWY recipients. The 56-69-year group was small, and its depth increase did not reach significance, likely because of low power. Reportedly, close to half of the unique spike-specific TCRs recognized epitopes lying outside the regions that are mutated in the B.1.351 and B.1.1.7 variants. Participants were mostly white British, with more females than males. The authors suggested clonal diversity may have been underestimated. The whole spike protein was spanned by vaccine-associated CD4 TCRs, and dominant responses were seen in regions 160-218 and 743-854. Conclusions about previously exposed vaccinees are limited because only six or seven AZD1222 recipients were SARS-CoV-2 seropositive at baseline.

The label giving this sample's time point can be read as: about 28 days (+/-7) after the second vaccine dose. AZD1222 recipients given second doses at about 4 weeks or at about 12 weeks were pooled, since spike-specific TCR depth and breadth were not found to differ between the two schedules. Vaccinee samples came from UK trials COV001 and COV002, including a single-blind randomized controlled phase 2/3 trial of AZD1222 (ChAdOx1 nCoV-19) in healthy adults. For TCRbeta chain sequencing, PBMC samples were collected from trial participants at day 0 and at day 28 after the second dose. The CDR3 regions of human TCRbeta chains were subjected to immunosequencing. In the source study's methods: Repertoire TCRs were matched against a reference library of SARS-CoV-2-specific TCRs generated with the MIRA antigen-specificity platform. Breadth was defined as the fraction of unique TCRs that were SARS-CoV-2-associated, and depth was defined as the fraction of total T cells that were SARS-CoV-2-associated. Each spike-specific TCR was assigned to its reactive spike region and to a CD4 or CD8 class using the MIRA data. Log10-transformed breadth and depth values were compared by one-way ANOVA with Sidak's multiple comparisons tests. TCRdb obtained this table from immuneACCESS and retained in-frame rearrangements with V and J assigned. These tables miss some clones; where compared with another copy, unresolved V genes account for less than half of the shortfall, and the remainder is unexplained. The DNA was the basis for D and trimming; V, J and clone size are from that table. The table for this sample lists around 99,000 clones; 92% of them were counted only once. Together, the top ten hold approximately 9.3% of the sample.

In the case of this clone: This clone's antigen is unknown. No per-base quality is available; no much larger clone lies one base away.

The receptor was isolated from an adult who received the AZD1222 COVID-19 vaccine. The sequenced sample was peripheral blood, obtained 28 days after the second AZD1222 dose.

The base sequence is TGTGCCAGCAGCACCCGTTTGGGGAGTGCCGGGGAGCTGTTTTTT. This encodes CASSTRLGSAGELFF. The sequence joins TRBV9 to TRBJ2-2, with TRBD2 as a weak D call on 5 bases. The CDR3 holds 15 amino acids from the cysteine to the phenylalanine. The DNA shown is the 45-base CDR3, in frame from base 1. V was cut back by 4 bases and J by 6 bases, leaving a gap of 16 bases between them. Looking up the germline V gene yields CDR1 SGDLS and CDR2 YYNGEE.